This paragraph covers one T cell receptor beta chain sequence. What it recognizes is unknown. MiXCR was run by TCRdb on the RT-PCR reads, yielding one entry per CDR3 protein. The table shows roughly 630,000 distinct CDR3 sequences, with 13% to 15% occurring only once. The CDR3 sequence is 15 residues long. CDR1 is WSHSY, CDR2 SAAADI, per germline. The V and J ends lost 6 bases and 6 bases, in that order; junction bases with no gene match: 6. The data were obtained in a study of response to subunit inactivated influenza vaccine. Study-wide points: There was a suggestion from the authors that each seasonal influenza vaccination recruits few new T cells.

Sample: PBMCs from blood, taken roughly 15 days before vaccination. The chain carries TRBV10-2 and TRBJ2-1; TRBD2 matches at 12 bases. This sequence was found in a man over 45 who received an inactivated influenza vaccine. The CDR3 protein is CASSRTSGTGNEQFF. The CDR3 bases are TGCGCCAGCAGCAGGACTAGCGGGACGGGCAATGAGCAGTTCTTC.